This T cell receptor beta chain was identified during a study of cytomegalovirus exposure and HLA in healthy donors. Amplification used 60 Vbeta primers and 13 Jbeta primers. Only in-frame clones appear in the TCRdb table, and some are missing; sequencing was by immunoSEQ multiplex PCR. Of hundreds of thousands of clones listed, about 80% are singletons. The V gene end was trimmed by 3 bases and the J gene end by 4 bases; junction bases not matched to a gene: 6. This CDR3 comprises 15 residues. Germline CDR1 reads MGHRA; CDR2 reads YSYEKL. The source of this sequence is a man aged 18 to 29 in good health and CMV-seronegative. This chain links TRBV4-1 with TRBJ2-5; 9 bases match TRBD1. Input material: PBMCs. CDR3 in amino acids: CASSQSGTGRETQYF. The CDR3 DNA is TGCGCCAGCAGCCAGTCCGGGACAGGGAGAGAGACCCAGTACTTC.